What follows are 32 T cell receptor beta chains derived from one specimen sequenced in a study of T cells in localized non-small cell lung cancer. Sequencing used immunoSEQ multiplex PCR; TCRdb keeps in-frame clones, though not all of them. The sample holds about 52,000 clones, around 82% seen once. This sample comprised PBMCs, obtained before any cancer treatment. Receptors were obtained from a woman between 40 and 69 years old with stage II lung adenocarcinoma.

This clone was detected a few times. The V gene is TRBV19, the J gene TRBJ1-4; D is unresolved. The CDR3 sequence is 13 residues long. Germline V CDR1 and CDR2: LNHDA, SQIVND (reference sequence). V was shortened by 4 bases and J by 6 bases, with 9 bases between the two germline ends. This CDR3 reads CASSNQYDEKLFF. The CDR3 bases are TGTGCCAGTAGTAACCAATACGATGAAAAACTGTTTTTT.

The J gene is TRBJ2-7, the V gene TRBV14; 9 positions agree with TRBD1. The CDR3 totals 19 residues. Per germline, CDR1 SGHDN and CDR2 FVKESK. J gave up 6 bases and V 0 bases, and 18 bases lay outside the gene matches. The CDR3 here is CASSQEWVVRTGASAEQYF. In DNA form, the CDR3 reads TGTGCCAGCAGCCAAGAATGGGTGGTGCGGACAGGGGCTTCCGCCGAGCAGTACTTC. Full variable domain (outside the CDR3, taken from reference TRBV14 and TRBJ2-7): EAGVTQFPSHSVIEKGQTVTLRCDPISGHDNLYWYRRVMGKEIKFLLHFVKESKQDESGMPNNRFLAERTGGTYSTLKVQPAELEDSGVYFCASSQEWVVRTGASAEQYFGPGTRLTVT.

The J gene is TRBJ2-3, the V gene TRBV28, with D unclear. Germline CDR1 reads MDHEN; CDR2 reads SYDVKM. This CDR3 contains 14 residues. Trimming took 2 bases from V and 1 from J, leaving 7 bases between them. For the CDR3, the DNA is TGTGCCAGCAGTTTAGGCTCACGCACAGATACGCAGTATTTT. It yields the protein CASSLGSRTDTQYF.

V usage is TRBV25-1 and J usage is TRBJ2-6, with D unclear. The V end was cut by 3 bases, the J end by 0 bases, with 12 bases between. Germline CDR1 and CDR2: MGHDK and SYGVNS. This CDR3 has 17 amino acids. CDR3 region: CASSDPPPSSGANVLTF. The DNA for the CDR3 is TGTGCCAGCAGTGATCCCCCACCTAGCTCTGGGGCCAACGTCCTGACTTTC.

The chain employs TRBV5-8 and TRBJ2-7; the D is unclear. The CDR3 extends over 15 amino acids. Trimming shortened V by 0 bases and J by 6 bases, and 16 bases separated the two germline ends. The germline V gene has CDR1 SGHTS and CDR2 YDEGEE. As DNA, the CDR3 is TGTGCCAGCAGCTTGGAAGACACATCCTACTTCGAGCAGTACTTC. Translation gives CASSLEDTSYFEQYF.

The chain is built from TRBV28 and TRBJ2-1; no reliable D call. The length of the CDR3 is 14 residues. CDR1 is MDHEN, CDR2 SYDVKM, per germline. V gave up 4 bases and J gave up 0 bases, with 7 bases separating them. The CDR3 DNA is TGTGCCAGCAGTTACTCCGCCTCCTACAATGAGCAGTTCTTC. Encoded protein: CASSYSASYNEQFF.

This sequence joins TRBV4-1 and TRBJ2-3; D gene ambiguous. The CDR3 contains 13 residues. Trimming took off 1 base at V and 3 bases at J, with 5 bases between the two ends. Germline loops: CDR1 MGHRA, CDR2 YSYEKL. The CDR3 region has the DNA TGCGCCAGCAGCCAAGGCCAAACAGATACGCAGTATTTT. Its translation: CASSQGQTDTQYF.

V gene TRBV29-1 combines with J gene TRBJ2-3; TRBD1 matches at 9 bases. V gave up 4 bases and J gave up 7 bases; unmatched junction bases: 9. Looked up from germline, CDR1 is SQVTM and CDR2 is ANQGSEA. The CDR3 loop spans 14 amino acids. The CDR3 here is CSVVPDRGAYTQYF. CDR3 in DNA: TGCAGCGTTGTTCCGGACAGGGGTGCCTATACGCAGTATTTT.

The gene calls are TRBV11-2 and TRBJ2-6; D uncertain. V was clipped by 7 bases and J by 2 bases, with 21 bases between them. Germline CDR1 reads SGHAT; CDR2 reads FQNNGV. CDR3 length: 18 residues. The CDR3 here is CASTLSGVGPAGANVLTF. CDR3 nucleotides: TGTGCCAGCACCCTTTCTGGGGTGGGTCCGGCTGGGGCCAACGTCCTGACTTTC.

The rearrangement links TRBV18 to TRBJ1-1; D call uncertain. In germline, CDR1 is KGHSH, CDR2 LQKENI. V gave up 1 base and J gave up 1 base, with 7 bases separating them. The length of the CDR3 is 14 residues. The CDR3 is CASSPRSANTEAFF. The CDR3 DNA reads TGTGCCAGCTCACCACGGTCGGCGAACACTGAAGCTTTCTTT.

This clone has more than one count but fewer than ten. V gene TRBV5-6 combines with J gene TRBJ1-1; 7 bases are shared with TRBD1. CDR3 size: 17 residues. Trimming at V came to 3 bases and at J to 0 bases, leaving 11 bases not matched to a gene. Germline-derived CDR1 and CDR2 are SGHDT and YYEEEE. CDR3 DNA sequence: TGTGCCAGCAGCTGGAAAACAGGGGTAGCTTTGAACACTGAAGCTTTCTTT. It translates to CASSWKTGVALNTEAFF.

The chain employs TRBV5-4 and TRBJ1-2, with D possibly TRBD1 on 6 matching bases. V gave up 5 bases and J gave up 4 bases, with 24 bases separating them. CDR1 and CDR2 (germline): SGHNT, YYREEE (reference sequence). The CDR3 consists of 17 residues. The CDR3 loop is CASRPGRGGPELYGYTF. The CDR3 nucleotides read TGTGCCAGCAGACCCGGGCGAGGGGGGCCAGAGCTCTATGGCTACACCTTC. The variable domain in full, completed from reference TRBV5-4 and TRBJ1-2, reads ETGVTQSPTHLIKTRGQQVTLRCSSQSGHNTVSWYQQALGQGPQFIFQYYREEENGRGNFPPRFSGLQFPNYSSELNVNALELDDSALYLCASRPGRGGPELYGYTFGSGTRLTVV.

Worth noting for this clone: This specimen includes other DNA sequences encoding the same CDR3. The V call is TRBV10-3, the J call TRBJ1-5; D uncertain. V lost 0 bases to trimming and J lost 7 bases, with 4 bases between them. The CDR3 spans 12 residues. Germline V gene sequence: CDR1 ENHRY, CDR2 SYGVKD. The CDR3 is CAISESGQPQHF. CDR3 nucleotides: TGTGCCATCAGTGAGTCGGGGCAGCCCCAGCATTTT.

The chain couples TRBV2 to TRBJ1-5; D is undetermined. Germline loops: CDR1 SNHLY, CDR2 FYNNEI. Trimming removed 7 bases from V and 3 bases from J, with 10 bases in between. There are 13 residues in the CDR3. The CDR3 spells CASMRELNQPQHF. The CDR3 DNA follows: TGTGCCAGCATGCGGGAGCTCAATCAGCCCCAGCATTTT. Combining the CDR3 with reference TRBV2 and TRBJ1-5 gives the whole variable domain EPEVTQTPSHQVTQMGQEVILRCVPISNHLYFYWYRQILGQKVEFLVSFYNNEISEKSEIFDDQFSVERPDGSNFTLKIRSTKLEDSAMYFCASMRELNQPQHFGDGTRLSIL.

The gene calls are TRBV18 and TRBJ1-4; D may be TRBD1 (6 bases). Germline CDR1 and CDR2: KGHSH and LQKENI. The CDR3 spans 13 residues. V was trimmed by 2 bases and J by 11 bases, leaving 12 bases between them. The CDR3 reads CASSPSLQGKLFF. The DNA of the CDR3 is TGTGCCAGCTCACCAAGTTTGCAGGGGAAACTGTTTTTT.

The chain has TRBV6-4 and TRBJ2-2; 11 bases match TRBD1. CDR3 size: 18 residues. Germline lookup yields CDR1 MRHNA and CDR2 SNTAGT. The V segment lost 5 bases and the J segment 0 bases; nucleotides outside the gene matches: 8. Here the CDR3 DNA reads TGTGCCAGCAGTCGTGGGACAGGGGGGAGCGCGAACACCGGGGAGCTGTTTTTT. Amino acids: CASSRGTGGSANTGELFF.

V and J are TRBV11-2 and TRBJ1-1; the D is unclear. The V gene lost 1 base and the J gene lost 4 bases, with 10 bases spanning the gap. The CDR3 covers 14 residues. Germline values: CDR1 SGHAT, CDR2 FQNNGV. In DNA form, the CDR3 reads TGTGCCAGCAGCTTAGGAGGGCACCTCACTGAAGCTTTCTTT. Its translation is CASSLGGHLTEAFF. Full variable domain (outside the CDR3, taken from reference TRBV11-2 and TRBJ1-1): EAGVAQSPRYKIIEKRQSVAFWCNPISGHATLYWYQQILGQGPKLLIQFQNNGVVDDSQLPKDRFSAERLKGVDSTLKIQPAKLEDSAVYLCASSLGGHLTEAFFGQGTRLTVV.

The chain recombines TRBV5-1 with TRBJ2-3, with 12 bases that match TRBD1. CDR3 length equals 15 residues. Germline V gene lookup returns CDR1 SGHRS and CDR2 YFSETQ. Unmatched junction bases numbered 5, after V lost 4 bases and J lost 5 bases. Here the CDR3 DNA reads TGCGCCAGCAGCCAGGGACAGGGGGCCGGAGATACGCAGTATTTT. It is translated as CASSQGQGAGDTQYF.

The chain employs TRBV5-4 and TRBJ1-1, with D possibly TRBD1 on 6 matching bases. The germline CDR1 and CDR2 sequences are SGHNT and YYREEE (reference sequence). Between the trimmed V and J ends, which lost 2 bases and 6 bases, there was a span of 17 bases. The CDR3 contains 15 residues. CDR3 sequence: CASSFGGARSAEAFF. CDR3 nucleotides: TGTGCCAGCAGCTTCGGGGGGGCGCGTAGCGCTGAAGCTTTCTTT. Using reference TRBV5-4 and TRBJ1-1 for the parts outside the CDR3, the full variable domain is ETGVTQSPTHLIKTRGQQVTLRCSSQSGHNTVSWYQQALGQGPQFIFQYYREEENGRGNFPPRFSGLQFPNYSSELNVNALELDDSALYLCASSFGGARSAEAFFGQGTRLTVV.

The V and J genes are TRBV9 and TRBJ1-5, with TRBD1 matching over 9 bases. After removal of 4 bases from V and 6 bases from J, the junction contained 5 bases not matched to a gene. This CDR3 has 14 residues. The germline V gene has CDR1 SGDLS and CDR2 YYNGEE. CDR3 region: CASSPGQGRQPQHF. The DNA of the CDR3 is TGTGCCAGCAGCCCGGGACAGGGTCGTCAGCCCCAGCATTTT.

This clone was counted between two and nine times. The chain has TRBV7-9 and TRBJ2-5; tentative D call: TRBD1 (7 bases). V was shortened by 1 base and J by 4 bases, with 13 bases between the two germline ends. This CDR3 contains 15 residues. CDR1 and CDR2 from the germline V gene are SEHNR and FQNEAQ (reference sequence). CDR3 DNA: TGTGCCAGCAGCTTAGGGCAGGGGGGACGAGAGACCCAGTACTTC. It yields the protein CASSLGQGGRETQYF.

This clone is judged medium-sized. The rearrangement uses TRBV27 and TRBJ1-2, with TRBD1 as a possible D gene (6 bases). Germline V gene lookup returns CDR1 MNHEY and CDR2 SMNVEV (reference sequence). Between the trimmed V and J ends, which lost 6 bases and 4 bases, there was a span of 21 bases. The CDR3 loop spans 16 amino acids. The CDR3 DNA sequence: TGTGCCAGCAGGTCCTCCAAATTTCTAGGGGGCTATGGCTACACCTTC. Translating it yields CASRSSKFLGGYGYTF.

The chain combines TRBV6-5 with TRBJ1-1, with a possible D match to TRBD1 (5 bases). V lost 2 bases to trimming and J lost 4 bases, with 8 bases between them. Germline assignment: CDR1 MNHEY and CDR2 SVGAGI. CDR3 length: 13 residues. The CDR3 DNA reads TGTGCCAGCAGTTACGTGGGGGGCACTGAAGCTTTCTTT. Encoded protein: CASSYVGGTEAFF.

This chain joins TRBV6-5 and TRBJ1-1; 9 bases fit TRBD1. Germline CDR1 MNHEY, CDR2 SVGAGI. V shed 7 bases and J 5 bases; nucleotides not matched to a gene: 5. CDR3 length: 13 residues. CDR3 in DNA: TGTGCCAGCACTGTGACAGGGGGAACTGAAGCTTTCTTT. Translating it yields CASTVTGGTEAFF.

The gene calls are TRBV9 and TRBJ2-7, with 10 bases identical to TRBD1. Germline lookup yields CDR1 SGDLS and CDR2 YYNGEE. The CDR3 length is 12 residues. Trimming took 7 bases from V and 2 from J; bases not matched to a gene: 0. CDR3 coding DNA: TGTGCCAGCGGGACAGGGGCCTACGAGCAGTACTTC. Translated: CASGTGAYEQYF.

The V call is TRBV7-9, the J call TRBJ1-4; D gene ambiguous. V shed 4 bases and J shed 8 bases, with 14 bases lying between them. CDR1 SEHNR and CDR2 FQNEAQ come from the germline V gene (reference sequence). This CDR3 region has 14 residues. In nucleotides, the CDR3 is TGTGCCAGCAGCTCACCTCGGACGACGGAAAAACTGTTTTTT. Residues: CASSSPRTTEKLFF.

This clone appeared once. The chain uses TRBV7-6 and TRBJ1-2, with 8 bases lining up with TRBD1. With V trimmed by 1 base and J by 5 bases, 9 bases remained unmatched. Germline V gene sequence: CDR1 SGHVS, CDR2 FNYEAQ. CDR3 length: 16 residues. The chain's CDR3 is CASSLGEGRGPYGYTF. In DNA, the CDR3 is TGTGCCAGCAGCTTAGGGGAGGGCAGGGGGCCGTATGGCTACACCTTC.

This chain joins TRBV15 and TRBJ2-7; 7 bases align to TRBD2. Germline V CDR1 and CDR2: LNHNV, YYDKDF (reference sequence). The CDR3 has 15 amino acids. The junction had 9 bases not matched to a gene; V was cut back by 5 bases and J by 2 bases. CDR3 in amino acids: CATSVQSGGTYEQYF. DNA for the CDR3: TGTGCCACCAGCGTCCAGTCCGGGGGGACCTACGAGCAGTACTTC.

The chain links TRBV2 to TRBJ2-2; TRBD2 matches 11 bases. The germline CDR1 and CDR2 sequences are SNHLY and FYNNEI. With 4 bases clipped from V and 6 bases from J, the junction kept 4 bases outside the gene matches. This CDR3 spans 15 amino acids. CDR3 DNA: TGTGCCAGCAGTGCGATAGCGGGGGGGCCCGGGGAGCTGTTTTTT. It encodes CASSAIAGGPGELFF.

The chain uses TRBV4-3 and TRBJ1-2, with D tentatively TRBD1 (5 bases). Trimming left V 0 bases short and J 4 bases short, with 12 bases between. The germline V gene has CDR1 LGHNA and CDR2 YSLEER. The CDR3 sequence is 15 residues long. The DNA of the CDR3 is TGCGCCAGCAGCCAAGATTCACAGGCGCTCTATGGCTACACCTTC. Amino acids: CASSQDSQALYGYTF.

The chain links TRBV6-6 to TRBJ1-1; 7 positions agree with TRBD1. V trimming: 5 bases; J trimming: 11 bases; junction bases outside the gene matches: 8. The CDR3 covers 12 residues. The germline V gene has CDR1 MNHNY and CDR2 SVGAGI (reference sequence). CDR3 sequence: CASSTKTGWAFF. The CDR3 nucleotides read TGTGCCAGCAGTACTAAGACAGGGTGGGCTTTCTTT.

The rearrangement uses TRBV9 and TRBJ2-1; TRBD2 aligns across 8 bases. Unmatched junction bases numbered 4, after V lost 6 bases and J lost 5 bases. CDR1 SGDLS and CDR2 YYNGEE come from the germline V gene. The CDR3 is 13 residues long. The CDR3 coding sequence is TGTGCCAGCAATCCGGGGGGGCACAATGAGCAGTTCTTC. Protein product: CASNPGGHNEQFF. Using reference TRBV9 and TRBJ2-1 for the parts outside the CDR3, the full variable domain is DSGVTQTPKHLITATGQRVTLRCSPRSGDLSVYWYQQSLDQGLQFLIQYYNGEERAKGNILERFSAQQFPDLHSELNLSSLELGDSALYFCASNPGGHNEQFFGPGTRLTVL.